This TCR beta chain was captured by sequencing in a study of T cells in Graves' hyperthyroidism and ophthalmopathy. Findings and caveats of the study: Ophthalmopathy, which appeared later, was predicted by the model a median about 6 months before onset.

TCR beta CDR3 regions were amplified from RNA transcripts. With the HTBI primer set, the TCR CDR3 went through a first round of RT-PCR. TCRdb called the multiplex PCR reads again in MiXCR, with one record for every CDR3 protein. The sample yields almost 600,000 distinct CDR3 sequences, about 43% seen once. Regarding this clonotype: As yet, its antigen is unknown.

Trimming removed 7 bases from V and 10 bases from J, with 5 bases in between. This CDR3 is 9 amino acids long. Germline V gene sequence: CDR1 KGHDR, CDR2 SFDVKD. These patients, aged 18 to 65, had recently diagnosed hyperthyroidism lasting under 2 months. Together with thyroid ultrasound, orbital computed tomography, serum thyroxine and TRAb, clinical symptoms were used for diagnoses. V gene TRBV24-1 combines with J gene TRBJ2-3; D gene unclear. The clonotype originates from a woman aged 18-30 years with Graves' hyperthyroidism. The sequencing input was peripheral blood or thyroid tissue (not recorded which). DNA for the CDR3: TGTGCCACCAGAACAGCGCAGTATTTT. This translates into CATRTAQYF.